Listed below are T cell receptor beta chains from one sample, sequenced in a study of cytotoxic CD8 clonotypes in ibrutinib-treated CLL. Measured with immunoSEQ multiplex PCR; TCRdb has only the in-frame clones, and not every one. The sample has some 200,000 clones; 72% are singletons. This material consisted of PBMCs, taken after 24 months of ibrutinib treatment. The receptors were gathered from a human donor with chronic lymphocytic leukemia. Both conserved end residues are part of each CDR3.

j_gene	v_gene	CDR3aa
TRBJ2-2	TRBV18	CASSPQRNRGEDGELFF
TRBJ2-3	TRBV7-2	CASSRGREDTQYF
TRBJ1-2	TRBV28	CASSLGTNYGYTF
TRBJ1-1	TRBV30	CAWKKIRHTEAFF
TRBJ2-1	TRBV18	CASSPTTSGGNEQFF
TRBJ2-7	TRBV7-9	CASSLSSRGPYEQYF
TRBJ2-1	TRBV9	CASSVGSRSYNEQFF
TRBJ2-7	TRBV25-1	CASSDRDSAYEQYF
TRBJ2-1	TRBV27	CASSKEWVPIYHEQFF
TRBJ2-7	TRBV27	CASSFLSSQGRYEQYF
TRBJ1-2	TRBV25-1	CASREGAGYGYTF
TRBJ2-7	TRBV7-8	CASSLSSYEQYF
TRBJ2-1	TRBV7-7	CASSLGWQQGYNEQFF
TRBJ2-5	TRBV7-2	CASSWVIGEETQYF
TRBJ2-3	TRBV28	CASSFIWGTSGASYTQYF
TRBJ2-1	TRBV2	CASSELAGRLDEQFF
TRBJ2-7	TRBV4-3	CASSQEYGRSNYEQYF
TRBJ2-5	TRBV28	CASRFGLRTGDFQETQYF
TRBJ2-5	TRBV5-1	CASSLASWKTQYF
TRBJ2-3	TRBV30	CAWSVQGTDTQYF
TRBJ2-2	TRBV2	CASSVENTGELFF
TRBJ2-3	TRBV29-1	CSVEIRGVSVAGATDTQYF
TRBJ2-3	TRBV20-1	CSAAARDTQYF
TRBJ2-7	TRBV7-6	CASSSGPGLEGVNYEQYF
TRBJ2-7	TRBV6-5	CASRTRGRYEQYF
TRBJ2-7	TRBV14	CASSHYGTSGRYEQYF
TRBJ2-7	TRBV15	CATSRNQGAYEQYF
TRBJ2-3	TRBV28	CVVLGGSADTQYF
TRBJ2-7	TRBV4-3	CASSQDLSWDRAYEQYF
TRBJ2-3	TRBV7-2	CASSLASGRGADTQYF
TRBJ2-1	TRBV7-9	CASSKGQWNEQFF
TRBJ2-3	TRBV27	CASRPQAPPGTDTQYF
TRBJ2-1	TRBV30	CAWSVLYEQFF
TRBJ2-7	TRBV9	CASQPPGTHEQYF
TRBJ1-1	TRBV11-3	CASSLADRGTEAFF
TRBJ2-7	TRBV15	CATSRDNTGTEQYF
TRBJ2-5	TRBV15	CATSREGVQETQYF
TRBJ2-3	TRBV28	CASSSSDTQYF
TRBJ2-1	TRBV5-1	CASTSEGVGEQFF
TRBJ2-5	TRBV7-2	CASSLGRSGGQYF
TRBJ2-7	TRBV10-3	CAISRTSGSYEQYF
TRBJ2-7	TRBV5-6	CASSFVDPLEQYF
TRBJ2-7	TRBV7-9	CASSRPGTDRREQYF
TRBJ2-2	TRBV15	CATSEAGGFRTGELFF
TRBJ2-7	TRBV11-2	CASSARDSYEQYF
TRBJ1-5	TRBV7-3	CASPPIMTVVHQPQHF
TRBJ2-7	TRBV11-2	CASSLYKTYEQYF